Below, one T cell receptor (beta chain) is given with its context. Its antigen is unidentified. The data are from a study of OX40 agonist ivuxolimab in advanced cancers. Study results and caveats: The investigators did not determine what antigen specificity the expanded peripheral T cells had. At 0.1 to 3.0 mg/kg and by week 6, CD4+ and CD8+ T cells in the blood had expanded clonally.

Germline V lookup: CDR1 SEHNR, CDR2 FQNEAQ (reference sequence). The V end lost 2 bases, the J end lost 4 bases, and 8 bases lay between the germline ends. This CDR3 is built from 13 residues. Profiled with immunoSEQ multiplex PCR; TCRdb holds only in-frame clones, not every one. The sample contains around 65,000 clones, approximately 89% of which appear only once. This sample comprised CD4+ or CD8+ T cells sorted from blood, obtained in a trial of the OX40 agonist ivuxolimab. This receptor was obtained from an adult with an advanced solid tumor such as melanoma, head and neck, liver or kidney cancer. The chain uses TRBV7-9 and TRBJ1-2; D gene uncertain. This CDR3 is CASSLYDSYGYTF. The CDR3 DNA sequence: TGTGCCAGCAGCTTATATGATAGCTATGGCTACACCTTC. The whole variable domain, filled in from reference TRBV7-9 and TRBJ1-2, reads DTGVSQNPRHKITKRGQNVTFRCDPISEHNRLYWYRQTLGQGPEFLTYFQNEAQLEKSRLLSDRFSAERPKGSFSTLEIQRTEQGDSAMYLCASSLYDSYGYTFGSGTRLTVV.